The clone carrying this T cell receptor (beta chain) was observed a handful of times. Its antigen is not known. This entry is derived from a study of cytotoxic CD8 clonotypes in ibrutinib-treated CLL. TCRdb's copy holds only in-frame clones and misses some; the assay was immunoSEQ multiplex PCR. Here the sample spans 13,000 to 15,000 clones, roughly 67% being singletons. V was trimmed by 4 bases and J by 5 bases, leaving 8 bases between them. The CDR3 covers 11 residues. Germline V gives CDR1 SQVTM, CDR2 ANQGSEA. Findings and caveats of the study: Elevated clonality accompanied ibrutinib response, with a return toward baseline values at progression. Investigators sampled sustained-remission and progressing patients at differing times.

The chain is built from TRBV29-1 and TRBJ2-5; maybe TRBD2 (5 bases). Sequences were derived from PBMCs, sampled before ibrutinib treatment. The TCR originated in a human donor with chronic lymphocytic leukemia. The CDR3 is CSVGGWETQYF. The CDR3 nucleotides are TGCAGCGTTGGAGGGTGGGAGACCCAGTACTTC.